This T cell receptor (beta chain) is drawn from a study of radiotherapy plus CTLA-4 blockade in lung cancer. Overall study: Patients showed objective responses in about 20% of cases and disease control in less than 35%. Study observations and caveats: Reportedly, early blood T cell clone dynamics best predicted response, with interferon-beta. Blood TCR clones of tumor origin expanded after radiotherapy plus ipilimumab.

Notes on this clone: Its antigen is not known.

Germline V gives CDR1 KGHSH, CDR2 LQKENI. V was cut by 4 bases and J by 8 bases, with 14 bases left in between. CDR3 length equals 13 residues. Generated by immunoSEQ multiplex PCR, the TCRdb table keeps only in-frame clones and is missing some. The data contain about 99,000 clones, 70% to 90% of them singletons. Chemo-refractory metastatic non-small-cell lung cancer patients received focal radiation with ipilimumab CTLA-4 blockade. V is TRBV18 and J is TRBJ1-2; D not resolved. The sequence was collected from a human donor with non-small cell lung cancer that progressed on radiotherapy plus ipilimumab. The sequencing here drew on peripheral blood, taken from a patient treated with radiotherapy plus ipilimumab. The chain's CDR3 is CASSQMIMEGYTF. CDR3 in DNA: TGTGCCAGCTCACAAATGATAATGGAGGGCTACACCTTC.